The next 13 T cell receptor beta chains were all read from a single sample in a study of cytomegalovirus exposure and HLA in healthy donors. In the PCR, 60 Vbeta and 13 Jbeta primers were used. TCRdb keeps only in-frame clones here, not all; method: immunoSEQ multiplex PCR. The sample includes some 180,000 clones, over 80% of them seen just once. Sequencing was performed on PBMCs. Every receptor here comes from a male donor in good health and CMV-seronegative.

This clone was detected only a few times. CDR3: CASSLVGTPNTEAFF. The CDR3 DNA sequence: TGTGCCAGCAGCTTAGTCGGGACACCGAACACTGAAGCTTTCTTT. The chain uses TRBV7-9 and TRBJ1-1; possibly TRBD1 for D (6 bases). From germline, CDR1 is SEHNR and CDR2 FQNEAQ (reference sequence). V lost 1 base to trimming and J lost 1 base, with 10 bases between them. The CDR3 has 15 amino acids.

This chain uses TRBV2 with TRBJ2-7; 9 positions match TRBD1. The V gene end was trimmed by 2 bases and the J gene end by 6 bases; junction bases not matched to a gene: 11. From germline, CDR1 is SNHLY and CDR2 FYNNEI. The length of the CDR3 is 16 residues. In DNA form, the CDR3 reads TGTGCCAGCAGTGAATTAGTGACAGGGGGGACGCGCGAGCAGTACTTC. Protein sequence: CASSELVTGGTREQYF.

The chain couples TRBV7-9 to TRBJ1-2, with no clear D. Deletions cut 2 bases from V and 4 bases from J, with 8 bases between. The CDR3 runs to 13 residues. CDR1 is SEHNR, CDR2 FQNEAQ, per germline (reference sequence). CDR3 sequence: CASSLRVFYGYTF. DNA for the CDR3: TGTGCCAGCAGCTTAAGAGTCTTCTATGGCTACACCTTC.

The CDR3 sequence is CASSRFTGGRAFF. CDR3 DNA: TGTGCCAGCAGCCGTTTCACGGGGGGACGGGCTTTCTTT. The gene calls are TRBV6-5 and TRBJ1-1, with D tentatively TRBD1 (5 bases). V shed 6 bases and J shed 11 bases, with 19 bases lying between them. The germline CDR1 and CDR2 sequences are MNHEY and SVGAGI. CDR3 length: 13 amino acids.

V gene TRBV5-1 combines with J gene TRBJ2-3, with TRBD1 as a possible D gene (5 bases). The CDR3 totals 13 residues. Trimming removed 0 bases from V and 4 bases from J, with 6 bases in between. CDR1 SGHRS and CDR2 YFSETQ come from the germline V gene. The CDR3 region is CASSLVGPDTQYF. The CDR3 DNA follows: TGCGCCAGCAGCTTGGTGGGGCCAGATACGCAGTATTTT.

This clone has just one count. The chain carries TRBV5-6 and TRBJ1-6, with a possible D match to TRBD1 (5 bases). V lost 0 bases, J lost 7 bases, and 8 bases lay in between. The CDR3 totals 14 residues. Per germline, CDR1 SGHDT and CDR2 YYEEEE. The CDR3 here is CASSLGQLNSPLHF. The CDR3 bases are TGTGCCAGCAGCTTGGGACAGTTAAATTCACCCCTCCACTTT.

The CDR3 protein is CASSLRGTDNEQFF. For the CDR3, the DNA is TGTGCCAGCAGCTTAAGGGGAACAGACAATGAGCAGTTCTTC. The chain carries TRBV7-9 and TRBJ2-1; D is possibly TRBD1 (5 bases). Germline CDR1 is SEHNR and CDR2 is FQNEAQ (reference sequence). This CDR3 has 14 amino acids. Trimming cost V 2 bases and J 5 bases, with 10 bases left between them.

CDR3 nucleotide sequence: TGTGCCAGCAGCCCAGAGGTTTTAGCTGGCGGCTACGAGCAGTACTTC. This gives the protein CASSPEVLAGGYEQYF. This rearrangement joins TRBV7-2 to TRBJ2-7; no clear D gene. The CDR3 contains 16 residues. In germline, CDR1 is SGHTA, CDR2 FQGNSA. Trimming removed 5 bases at V and 3 bases at J, with 20 bases between.

As to this clone: Within the sample, other DNA sequences also encode this same CDR3. DNA of the CDR3: TGCGCCAGCAGCTTGCGACAGGGGAACACTGAAGCTTTCTTT. This gives the protein CASSLRQGNTEAFF. The rearrangement links TRBV5-1 to TRBJ1-1, with TRBD1 matching 7 bases. Per the germline V gene, CDR1 is SGHRS and CDR2 is YFSETQ. With 1 base clipped from V and 1 base from J, the junction kept 1 base outside the gene matches. The CDR3 consists of 14 residues.

This chain uses TRBV6-5 with TRBJ1-1, with TRBD1 identical over 9 bases. The CDR3 covers 14 residues. Germline V lookup: CDR1 MNHEY, CDR2 SVGAGI. The ends lost 7 bases at V and 6 bases at J; junction bases unmatched: 9. The CDR3 reads CASMHRGQSAEAFF. CDR3 nucleotide sequence: TGTGCCAGCATGCACAGGGGGCAGAGCGCTGAAGCTTTCTTT.

The chain couples TRBV5-6 to TRBJ2-3; the D is unclear. The CDR3 covers 15 residues. Trimming shortened V by 1 base and J by 3 bases, and 12 bases separated the two germline ends. The germline V gene encodes CDR1 SGHDT and CDR2 YYEEEE. CDR3 region: CASSLSPSRTDTQYF. CDR3 sequence (DNA): TGTGCCAGCAGCTTGTCTCCATCGAGGACAGATACGCAGTATTTT.

The chain recombines TRBV5-1 with TRBJ2-1, with TRBD2 identical over 9 bases. This CDR3 has 17 residues. The germline V gene has CDR1 SGHRS and CDR2 YFSETQ. The V segment lost 0 bases and the J segment 0 bases; nucleotides outside the gene matches: 4. CDR3 nucleotides: TGCGCCAGCAGCTTGGGTCTAGCGGGGTTCTCCTACAATGAGCAGTTCTTC. It encodes CASSLGLAGFSYNEQFF.

There are a few counts of this clone. The chain links TRBV6-1 to TRBJ1-2; perhaps TRBD1 as D (6 bases). There are 17 residues in the CDR3. Trimming cost V 1 base and J 3 bases, with 18 bases left between them. Germline values: CDR1 MNHNS, CDR2 SASEGT. CDR3 sequence (DNA): TGTGCCAGCAGTGAAGATCTGTTTGGGGGCATAGACTATGGCTACACCTTC. This gives the protein CASSEDLFGGIDYGYTF.